What follows are 7 T cell receptor beta chains derived from one specimen sequenced in a study of blood T cell repertoires in COVID-19 (dated by TCRdb to about 2020). Library construction relied on the immunoSEQ multiplex PCR assay. Drawn from immuneACCESS, this table holds only the in-frame rearrangements with V and J called that TCRdb kept. Clones are partly lost; checked studies trace under half to an unresolved V gene and leave the rest unexplained. The sample table shows 200,000 to 250,000 clones, and approximately 85% are seen once. The ten largest make up approximately 7.6% of the sample. Sequenced: peripheral blood. These receptors were collected from a woman of 80 years or more with COVID-19, enrolled during active disease.

The chain links TRBV6-1 to TRBJ1-2; TRBD1 is a possible D gene (6 bases). Trimming shortened V by 1 base and J by 7 bases, and 25 bases separated the two germline ends. This CDR3 is 18 amino acids long. Germline V gives CDR1 MNHNS, CDR2 SASEGT. The CDR3 here is CASSEGRGASSGLGGYTF. CDR3 nucleotides: TGTGCCAGCAGTGAAGGCAGGGGCGCCTCCTCCGGCCTCGGTGGCTACACCTTC.

This chain links TRBV24-1 with TRBJ2-3, with TRBD2 identical over 10 bases. The V segment lost 5 bases and the J segment 3 bases; nucleotides outside the gene matches: 7. The germline V gene has CDR1 KGHDR and CDR2 SFDVKD. This CDR3 contains 16 residues. The DNA of the CDR3 is TGTGCCACCAGTGCCCCATCGGGACTAGCGACAGATACGCAGTATTTT. As protein: CATSAPSGLATDTQYF.

This clone appeared a single time. The chain combines TRBV2 with TRBJ1-1; tentatively, D is TRBD1 (6 bases). Germline CDR1 reads SNHLY; CDR2 reads FYNNEI. CDR3 length equals 13 residues. Trimming cost V 7 bases and J 1 base, with 10 bases left between them. CDR3 region: CASTQTGNTEAFF. CDR3 nucleotide sequence: TGTGCCAGCACCCAGACAGGGAACACTGAAGCTTTCTTT.

The rearrangement links TRBV7-9 to TRBJ1-6; D call uncertain. The germline CDR1 and CDR2 sequences are SEHNR and FQNEAQ (reference sequence). This CDR3 has 15 amino acids. The V end was cut by 5 bases, the J end by 9 bases, with 17 bases between. CDR3 amino acids: CASSPPEDLTSPLHF. CDR3 DNA sequence: TGTGCCAGCAGCCCCCCCGAGGATTTGACTTCACCCCTCCACTTT.

The V call is TRBV5-1, the J call TRBJ1-1, with D tentatively TRBD1 (5 bases). V lost 0 bases and J 0 bases, leaving 6 bases between the germline ends. CDR1 and CDR2 from the germline V gene are SGHRS and YFSETQ. CDR3 length: 14 amino acids. The CDR3 DNA reads as TGCGCCAGCAGCTTGGAGGGGATGAACACTGAAGCTTTCTTT. Its translation: CASSLEGMNTEAFF. Full variable domain (missing parts from reference TRBV5-1 and TRBJ1-1): KAGVTQTPRYLIKTRGQQVTLSCSPISGHRSVSWYQQTPGQGLQFLFEYFSETQRNKGNFPGRFSGRQFSNSRSEMNVSTLELGDSALYLCASSLEGMNTEAFFGQGTRLTVV.

J is TRBJ2-1 and V is TRBV18, with 12 positions matching TRBD2. CDR1 is KGHSH, CDR2 LQKENI, per germline. After removal of 2 bases from V and 4 bases from J, the junction contained 3 bases not matched to a gene. The CDR3 has 16 residues. The CDR3 here is CASSPETSGGYNEQFF. The CDR3 DNA reads TGTGCCAGCTCACCAGAGACTAGCGGGGGATACAATGAGCAGTTCTTC.

In this sample, this clone turned up a few times. The rearrangement joins TRBV19 to TRBJ1-2, with D tentatively TRBD1 (5 bases). V was pared by 4 bases and J by 2 bases, with 8 bases between. CDR3 length: 13 residues. CDR1 and CDR2 (germline): LNHDA, SQIVND (reference sequence). For the CDR3, the DNA is TGTGCCAGTAGTAGGGGGGGGAACTATGGCTACACCTTC. Amino acids: CASSRGGNYGYTF.